Described below is a single T cell receptor beta chain sequence and its context. This sample is drawn from a study of blood T cell repertoires in COVID-19. The length of the CDR3 is 15 residues. From germline, CDR1 is MNHEY and CDR2 SVGAGI. Trimming shortened V by 2 bases and J by 1 base, and 10 bases separated the two germline ends. Clones were read by immunoSEQ multiplex PCR, and TCRdb kept only the in-frame ones, dropping some. The sample contains about 480,000 clones, about 91% of which appear only once. This sequence joins TRBV6-5 and TRBJ2-3, with D possibly matching TRBD2 (6 bases). Input material: peripheral blood. This receptor was identified in a man in his late teens or twenties with COVID-19, enrolled during active disease. CDR3 sequence (DNA): TGTGCCAGCAGTTACGGGACTGGACGCACAGATACGCAGTATTTT. Translated: CASSYGTGRTDTQYF.